The 3 T cell receptor beta chains presented below share a single source sample, sequenced in a study of cytomegalovirus exposure and HLA in healthy donors. The PCR contained 60 Vbeta and 13 Jbeta primers. Sequencing was performed with immunoSEQ multiplex PCR; in TCRdb, only in-frame clones are kept and a portion is missing. The table shows about 150,000 clones, with around 79% occurring only once. The specimen sequenced was PBMCs. These receptors were collected from a man younger than 45 in good health and CMV-seropositive.

The genes are TRBV2 and TRBJ2-3, with 7 bases fitting TRBD2. Germline V gene data show CDR1 as SNHLY and CDR2 as FYNNEI. The CDR3 is made up of 15 amino acids. The V and J ends lost 1 base and 3 bases, in that order; junction bases with no gene match: 4. CDR3 in amino acids: CASSEGLADTDTQYF. The CDR3 bases are TGTGCCAGCAGTGAAGGTCTAGCGGATACAGATACGCAGTATTTT.

The chain recombines TRBV19 with TRBJ1-2, with D uncertain. The ends were cut back, 8 bases at V and 4 bases at J, with 11 bases in the middle. The CDR3 contains 12 residues. The V gene's germline CDR1 is LNHDA and CDR2 SQIVND (reference sequence). CDR3 amino acids: CASWAFRYGYTF. In DNA, the CDR3 is TGTGCCAGTTGGGCCTTCCGCTATGGCTACACCTTC.

This chain joins TRBV5-1 and TRBJ1-4; TRBD1 agrees at 8 bases. V was clipped by 3 bases and J by 8 bases; unmatched bases: 9. The germline V gene has CDR1 SGHRS and CDR2 YFSETQ. CDR3 size: 15 residues. DNA for the CDR3: TGCGCCAGCAGCTCGACCGGGACAGGAGGGGAAAAACTGTTTTTT. Protein sequence: CASSSTGTGGEKLFF.